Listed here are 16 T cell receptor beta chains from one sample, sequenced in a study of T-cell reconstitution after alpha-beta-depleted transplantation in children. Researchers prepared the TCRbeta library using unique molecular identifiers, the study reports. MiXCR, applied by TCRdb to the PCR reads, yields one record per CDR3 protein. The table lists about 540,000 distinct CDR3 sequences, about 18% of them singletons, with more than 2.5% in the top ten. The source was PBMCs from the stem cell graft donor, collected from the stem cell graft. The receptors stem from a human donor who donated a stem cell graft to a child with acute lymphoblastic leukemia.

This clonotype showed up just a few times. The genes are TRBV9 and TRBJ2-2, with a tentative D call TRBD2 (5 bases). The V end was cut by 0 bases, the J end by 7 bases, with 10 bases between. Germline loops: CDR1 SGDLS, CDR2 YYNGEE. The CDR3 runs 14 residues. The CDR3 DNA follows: TGTGCCAGCAGCGTAGCCAGCGGTAACGGGGAGCTGTTTTTT. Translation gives CASSVASGNGELFF.

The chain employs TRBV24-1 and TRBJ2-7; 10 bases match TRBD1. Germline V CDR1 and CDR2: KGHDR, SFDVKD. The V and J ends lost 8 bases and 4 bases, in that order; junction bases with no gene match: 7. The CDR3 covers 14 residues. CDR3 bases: TGTGCCACCACTTCCGGGACAGGGGATTACGAGCAGTACTTC. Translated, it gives CATTSGTGDYEQYF.

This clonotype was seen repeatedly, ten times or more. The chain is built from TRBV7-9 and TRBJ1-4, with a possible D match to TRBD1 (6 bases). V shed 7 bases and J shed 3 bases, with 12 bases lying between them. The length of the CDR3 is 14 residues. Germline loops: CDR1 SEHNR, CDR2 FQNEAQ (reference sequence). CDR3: CASTDSGANEKLFF. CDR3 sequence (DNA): TGTGCCAGCACCGATTCAGGGGCTAATGAAAAACTGTTTTTT.

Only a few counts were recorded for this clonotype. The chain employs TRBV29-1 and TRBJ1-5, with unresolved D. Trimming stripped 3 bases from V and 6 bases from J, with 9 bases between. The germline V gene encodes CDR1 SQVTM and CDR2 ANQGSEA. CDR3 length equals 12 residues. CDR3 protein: CSVEGIGQPQHF. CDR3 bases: TGCAGCGTTGAGGGGATAGGTCAGCCCCAGCATTTT.

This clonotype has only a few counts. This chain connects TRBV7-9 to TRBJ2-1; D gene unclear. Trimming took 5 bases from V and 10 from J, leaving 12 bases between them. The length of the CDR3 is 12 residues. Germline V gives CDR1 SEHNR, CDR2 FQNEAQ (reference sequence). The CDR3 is CASSPFRTEQFF. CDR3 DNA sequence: TGTGCCAGCAGCCCATTTCGGACCGAGCAGTTCTTC.

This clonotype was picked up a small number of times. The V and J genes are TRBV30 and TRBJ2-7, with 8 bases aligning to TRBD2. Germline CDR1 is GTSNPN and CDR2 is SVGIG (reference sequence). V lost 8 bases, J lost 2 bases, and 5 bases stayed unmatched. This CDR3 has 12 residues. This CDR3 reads CAGGGNPYEQYF. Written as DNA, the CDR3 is TGTGCCGGCGGGGGGAACCCCTACGAGCAGTACTTC.

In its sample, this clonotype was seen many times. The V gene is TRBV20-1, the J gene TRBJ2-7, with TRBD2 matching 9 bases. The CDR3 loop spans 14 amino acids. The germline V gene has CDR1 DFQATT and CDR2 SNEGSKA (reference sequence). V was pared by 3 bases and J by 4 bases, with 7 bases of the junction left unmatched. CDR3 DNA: TGCAGTGCTAGCCTTAGCGGGGGTGGTTACGAGCAGTACTTC. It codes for CSASLSGGGYEQYF.

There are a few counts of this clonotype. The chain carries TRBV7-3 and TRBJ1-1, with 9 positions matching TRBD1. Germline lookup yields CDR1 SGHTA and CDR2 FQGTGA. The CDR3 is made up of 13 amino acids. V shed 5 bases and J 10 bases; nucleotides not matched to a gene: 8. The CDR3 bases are TGTGCCAGCAGCCGGGACAGGGCATCGATAGCTTTCTTT. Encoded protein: CASSRDRASIAFF.

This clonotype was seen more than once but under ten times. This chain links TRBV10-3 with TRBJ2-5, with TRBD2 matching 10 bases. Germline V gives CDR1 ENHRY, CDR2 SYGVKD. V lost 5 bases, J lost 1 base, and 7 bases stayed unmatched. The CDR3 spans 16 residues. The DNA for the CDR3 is TGTGCCATCAGTAGGCTAGCGGGAGACACCCAAGAGACCCAGTACTTC. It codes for CAISRLAGDTQETQYF.

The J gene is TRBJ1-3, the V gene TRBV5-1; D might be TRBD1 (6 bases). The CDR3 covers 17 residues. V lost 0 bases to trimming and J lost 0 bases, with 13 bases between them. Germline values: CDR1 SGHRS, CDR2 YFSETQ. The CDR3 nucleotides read TGCGCCAGCAGCTTGGAGGGGGGGCTCGTCTCTGGAAACACCATATATTTT. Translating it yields CASSLEGGLVSGNTIYF.

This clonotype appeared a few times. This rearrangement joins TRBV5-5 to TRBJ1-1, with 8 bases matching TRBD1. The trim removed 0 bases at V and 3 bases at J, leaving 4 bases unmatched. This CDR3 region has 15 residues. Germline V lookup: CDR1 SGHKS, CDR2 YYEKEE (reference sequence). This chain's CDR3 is CASSLANRGDTEAFF. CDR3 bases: TGTGCCAGCAGCTTGGCGAACAGGGGGGACACTGAAGCTTTCTTT.

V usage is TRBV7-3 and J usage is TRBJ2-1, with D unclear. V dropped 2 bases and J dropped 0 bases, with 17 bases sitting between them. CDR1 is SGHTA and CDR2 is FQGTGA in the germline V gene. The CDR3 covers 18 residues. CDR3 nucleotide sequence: TGTGCCAGCAGCTTAGGGGATCCCTTAGGTGACTCCTACAATGAGCAGTTCTTC. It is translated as CASSLGDPLGDSYNEQFF.

The CDR3 DNA reads as TGCAGCCCAATTCGGGACAGTGATTTCTATGGCTACACCTTC. The encoded protein is CSPIRDSDFYGYTF. This chain connects TRBV20-1 to TRBJ1-2, with 7 bases that match TRBD1. CDR3 length equals 14 residues. The germline V gene has CDR1 DFQATT and CDR2 SNEGSKA (reference sequence).

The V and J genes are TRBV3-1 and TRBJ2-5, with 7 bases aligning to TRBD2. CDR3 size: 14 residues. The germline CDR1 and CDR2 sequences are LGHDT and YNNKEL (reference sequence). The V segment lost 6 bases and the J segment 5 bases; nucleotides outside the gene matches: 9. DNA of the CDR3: TGTGCCAGCAGGAACCTACTAGCGCGGGAGACCCAGTACTTC. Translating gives CASRNLLARETQYF.

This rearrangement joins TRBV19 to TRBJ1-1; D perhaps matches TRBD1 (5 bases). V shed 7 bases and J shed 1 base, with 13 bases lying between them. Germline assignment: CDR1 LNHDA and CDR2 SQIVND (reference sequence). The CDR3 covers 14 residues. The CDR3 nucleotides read TGTGCCAGTAATGGCGACGGGGGGAACACTGAAGCTTTCTTT. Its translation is CASNGDGGNTEAFF.

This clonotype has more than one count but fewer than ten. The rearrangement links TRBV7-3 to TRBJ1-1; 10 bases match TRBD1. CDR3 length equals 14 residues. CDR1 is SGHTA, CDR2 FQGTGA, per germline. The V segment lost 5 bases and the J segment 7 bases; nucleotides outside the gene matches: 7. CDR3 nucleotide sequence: TGTGCCAGCAGCAACGACAGGGGGCATAGTGAAGCTTTCTTT. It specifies CASSNDRGHSEAFF.